This TCR beta chain was identified during a study of blood T cell repertoires in COVID-19. CDR1 is SGHDN and CDR2 is FVKESK in the germline V gene. The CDR3 contains 13 residues. V gave up 7 bases and J gave up 6 bases, with 15 bases separating them. Repertoires were generated with immunoSEQ multiplex PCR, while TCRdb's copy carries only in-frame clones and drops some. The sample contains about 200,000 clones, about 88% of which appear only once. J is TRBJ1-1 and V is TRBV14; D is unresolved. Sequencing was done on a sample of peripheral blood. The TCR was taken from a man aged 55 to 70 with acute or convalescent COVID-19. Here the CDR3 reads CASKKELLAEAFF. The CDR3, as DNA: TGTGCCAGCAAGAAGGAGCTCCTGGCTGAAGCTTTCTTT.